This is a list of T cell receptor beta chains from one sample in a study of T cells in pancreatic ductal adenocarcinoma. Profiled with immunoSEQ multiplex PCR; TCRdb holds only in-frame clones, not every one. This table has 30,000 or so clones, 85% to 95% appearing once. Sequencing used PBMCs. The receptors originated from a human donor with pancreatic ductal adenocarcinoma. Both conserved end residues are part of each CDR3. Fields, in order: J gene, V gene, clone size, CDR3 protein. A row's size may be missing; if present it is once, few, many or a size class.

>TRBJ2-5|TRBV5-4|-
CASSLGPTSGRETQYF
>TRBJ1-2|TRBV27|-
CASRAGALGYTF
>TRBJ1-2|TRBV4-3|-
CASSRGGRIDGYTF
>TRBJ2-1|TRBV4-3|-
CASSQGRGRTNHEQFF
>TRBJ2-3|TRBV5-6|-
CASSTGLQQPTDTQYF
>TRBJ2-7|TRBV7-2|-
CASSSTSGRAWYEQYF
>TRBJ2-3|TRBV7-9|-
CASSFGPDTDTQYF
>TRBJ1-1|TRBV5-4|once
CASSAGTGGRGEAFF
>TRBJ1-1|TRBV30|-
CAWSAPLTGTNTEAFF
>TRBJ2-5|TRBV16|-
CASSQSRRWGGQETQYF
>TRBJ1-2|TRBV19|-
CASSPGTGEGANYGYTF
>TRBJ1-4|TRBV6-5|-
CASSYSPSTNEKLFF
>TRBJ2-1|TRBV30|-
CAWSVPETSGRAHEQFF
>TRBJ1-4|TRBV7-9|-
CASSSPRGRGEKLFF
>TRBJ1-1|TRBV28|-
CASSLRHPLNTEAFF
>TRBJ2-7|TRBV5-4|-
CASSFETSVSSYEQYF
>TRBJ2-1|TRBV19|-
CASSMSRGAEQFF
>TRBJ1-5|TRBV6-1|-
CASSEGNQPQHF
>TRBJ1-5|TRBV19|-
CASRLLEGGNQPQHF
>TRBJ1-4|TRBV7-9|once
CASSLGKGATNEKLFF
>TRBJ1-4|TRBV7-2|-
CASSSSTGEKLFF
>TRBJ1-5|TRBV5-5|-
CASSPTGAVYSNQPQHF
>TRBJ1-1|TRBV5-1|-
CASSPGTGKAFF
>TRBJ2-5|TRBV18|-
CASSPQLQETQYF
>TRBJ2-7|TRBV28|-
CASSSTSAGGPYEQYF
>TRBJ2-2|TRBV5-1|-
CASSLSLAGNTGELFF
>TRBJ1-2|TRBV29-1|-
CSVDSENYGYTF
>TRBJ2-2|TRBV6-5|-
CASRPGGLPGELFF
>TRBJ2-7|TRBV9|-
CASSVGTPSSYEQYF
>TRBJ2-7|TRBV11-1|-
CASSPPIGTGAYEQYF
>TRBJ1-2|TRBV29-1|-
CSVEKDGNYGYTF
>TRBJ1-5|TRBV10-3|-
CAITRALNQPQHF
>TRBJ2-5|TRBV18|-
CASSPALQETQYF
>TRBJ2-5|TRBV5-1|-
CASSSGTPGGETQYF
>TRBJ2-5|TRBV19|-
CASSVTGGETQYF
>TRBJ1-5|TRBV7-9|-
CASSLGVEQPQHF
>TRBJ2-2|TRBV5-1|-
CASREDTDPRGELFF
>TRBJ2-1|TRBV2|-
CASRPRPGQGALLDYNEQFF
>TRBJ1-1|TRBV27|-
CASSLQPRTEAFF
>TRBJ2-1|TRBV6-5|-
CASTSPGQFYNEQFF
>TRBJ2-3|TRBV10-3|-
CAISLADASTDTQYF
>TRBJ2-7|TRBV6-1|-
CASSEESWVRLYEQYF
>TRBJ2-5|TRBV7-2|-
CASSQLAGVWETQYF
>TRBJ2-6|TRBV12-5|-
CASGPIGTAPKSSGANVLTF
>TRBJ1-5|TRBV6-1|-
CASSKQRNSNQPQHF
>TRBJ2-1|TRBV10-3|-
CAISESNGNEQFF
>TRBJ2-2|TRBV5-5|-
CASSLGGTGELFF
>TRBJ1-5|TRBV7-8|-
CASSLGGHQPQHF
>TRBJ1-2|TRBV28|-
CASRPLSYGYTF
>TRBJ2-3|TRBV6-5|-
CASSSSTDTQYF
>TRBJ2-1|TRBV15|-
CATSRDGREGSDEQFF
>TRBJ2-6|TRBV19|-
CASTLPGANVLTF
>TRBJ2-1|TRBV14|-
CASSQDVGGEQFF